Following are 28 T cell receptor beta chains from one sample sequenced in a study of PD-1 blockade in classical Hodgkin lymphoma. With no exception, relapse followed autologous stem cell transplantation in all patients, and brentuximab vedotin exposure varied. Some clones are missing from TCRdb's copy, which holds only in-frame ones; the method was immunoSEQ multiplex PCR. The sample shows 90,000 or so clones, around 90% of them seen only once. The sequencing here drew on peripheral blood mononuclear cells (PBMCs), taken before the second cycle of nivolumab. These receptors all come from a human donor with classical Hodgkin lymphoma.

The V and J genes are TRBV19 and TRBJ1-5; weak D call: TRBD1 (6 bases). Trimming cost V 5 bases and J 9 bases, with 23 bases left between them. Germline loops: CDR1 LNHDA, CDR2 SQIVND (reference sequence). The CDR3 runs 16 residues. The CDR3 loop is CASSSLAQGIITPQHF. DNA for the CDR3: TGTGCCAGTAGTTCCCTGGCACAGGGAATCATCACGCCCCAGCATTTT.

This clone appeared a few times. The chain carries TRBV27 and TRBJ1-5, with 7 bases fitting TRBD1. The V segment lost 4 bases and the J segment 9 bases; nucleotides outside the gene matches: 12. Germline CDR1 MNHEY, CDR2 SMNVEV (reference sequence). CDR3 length: 15 amino acids. The CDR3 loop reads CASSSGQAPRRPQHF. The CDR3 region has the DNA TGTGCCAGCAGTTCAGGACAGGCCCCTCGTCGGCCCCAGCATTTT.

V and J are TRBV7-7 and TRBJ2-2; D ambiguous. The CDR3 is 13 residues long. Germline CDR1 SSHAT, CDR2 FNYEAQ (reference sequence). V lost 5 bases and J lost 4, with 8 bases in between. The CDR3: CASSPDFTGELFF. In DNA form, the CDR3 reads TGTGCCAGCAGCCCCGACTTCACCGGGGAGCTGTTTTTT. The full variable domain, with the rest looked up from reference TRBV7-7 and TRBJ2-2, is GAGVSQSPRYKVTKRGQDVTLRCDPISSHATLYWYQQALGQGPEFLTYFNYEAQPDKSGLPSDRFSAERPEGSISTLTIQRTEQRDSAMYRCASSPDFTGELFFGEGSRLTVL.

The chain combines TRBV14 with TRBJ2-7, with 11 bases lining up with TRBD2. CDR3 length: 21 amino acids. Germline V gene lookup returns CDR1 SGHDN and CDR2 FVKESK. V gave up 4 bases and J gave up 3 bases; unmatched junction bases: 23. CDR3 loop: CASSPRALSRQWTSGFYEQYF. The CDR3 nucleotides are TGTGCCAGCAGCCCAAGGGCCCTGTCCAGGCAGTGGACTAGCGGGTTCTACGAGCAGTACTTC.

This clone was observed a handful of times. This chain links TRBV2 with TRBJ2-7; D could derive from TRBD1 or TRBD2 (5 bases each). Deletions cut 9 bases from V and 0 bases from J, with 21 bases between. Germline V CDR1 and CDR2: SNHLY, FYNNEI. The CDR3 is 16 amino acids. CDR3: CARGTGHPSSSYEQYF. CDR3 sequence (DNA): TGTGCCAGGGGGACCGGACACCCCTCGAGCTCCTACGAGCAGTACTTC.

This rearrangement joins TRBV5-5 to TRBJ1-1; 8 nucleotides align to TRBD1. Germline V CDR1 and CDR2: SGHKS, YYEKEE (reference sequence). The length of the CDR3 is 12 residues. Trimming took 5 bases from V and 6 from J; bases not matched to a gene: 3. DNA of the CDR3: TGTGCCAGCAGGGACAGGGTCGCTGAAGCTTTCTTT. Residues: CASRDRVAEAFF.

The chain is built from TRBV30 and TRBJ2-1; the match to TRBD2 covers 7 bases. The CDR3 has 14 residues. Trimming at V came to 3 bases and at J to 8 bases, leaving 10 bases not matched to a gene. Germline V gene data show CDR1 as GTSNPN and CDR2 as SVGIG (reference sequence). Here the CDR3 reads CAWRQGPAGDEQFF. CDR3 nucleotide sequence: TGTGCCTGGAGGCAGGGTCCCGCGGGGGATGAGCAGTTCTTC.

The chain is built from TRBV7-9 and TRBJ2-1, with D perhaps matching TRBD2 (5 bases). This CDR3 has 15 amino acids. Germline lookup yields CDR1 SEHNR and CDR2 FQNEAQ (reference sequence). V gave up 5 bases and J gave up 8 bases, with 19 bases separating them. The chain's CDR3 is CASSPDFGVLDEQFF. The CDR3 DNA follows: TGTGCCAGCAGCCCCGATTTCGGGGTCCTCGATGAGCAGTTCTTC. Complete variable domain (other parts from reference TRBV7-9 and TRBJ2-1): DTGVSQNPRHKITKRGQNVTFRCDPISEHNRLYWYRQTLGQGPEFLTYFQNEAQLEKSRLLSDRFSAERPKGSFSTLEIQRTEQGDSAMYLCASSPDFGVLDEQFFGPGTRLTVL.

The V and J genes are TRBV4-1 and TRBJ1-2; D gene unclear. V was trimmed by 3 bases and J by 0 bases, leaving 11 bases between them. Germline V lookup: CDR1 MGHRA, CDR2 YSYEKL. The CDR3 runs 15 residues. The CDR3 region is CASSHSGQPNYGYTF. DNA of the CDR3: TGCGCCAGCAGCCATTCCGGGCAGCCTAACTATGGCTACACCTTC.

The V gene is TRBV6-4, the J gene TRBJ2-3, with TRBD2 identical over 11 bases. The CDR3 totals 18 residues. Germline V gene data show CDR1 as MRHNA and CDR2 as SNTAGT. The ends lost 0 bases at V and 1 base at J; junction bases unmatched: 6. This CDR3 reads CASSDSSSGRSGTDTQYF. Written as DNA, the CDR3 is TGTGCCAGCAGTGACTCGTCTAGCGGGAGGAGTGGCACAGATACGCAGTATTTT.

The V gene is TRBV28, the J gene TRBJ1-4; TRBD1 matches at 8 bases. The CDR3 contains 14 residues. The germline gives CDR1 MDHEN, CDR2 SYDVKM. V lost 7 bases and J lost 6; bases outside the gene matches: 7. DNA for the CDR3: TGTGCCAGCACGCCCGGGACAGGTTATGAAAAACTGTTTTTT. Translated, it gives CASTPGTGYEKLFF.

Points on this clone: The junction departs from germline at one end; a sequencing error may be responsible. This chain uses TRBV7-7 with TRBJ1-5; 9 nucleotides match TRBD1. Germline lookup yields CDR1 SSHAT and CDR2 FNYEAQ (reference sequence). The CDR3 length is 20 residues. In nucleotides, the CDR3 is TGTGCTAGCAGCTTACCCTCGGGACAGGGACATCCACAAAGCAATCAGCCCCAGCATTTT. Amino acid sequence: CASSLPSGQGHPQSNQPQHF.

The chain couples TRBV12-5 to TRBJ2-7, with D uncertain. The CDR3 loop spans 12 amino acids. Per the germline V gene, CDR1 is LGHNT and CDR2 is FRNRAP. With 2 bases removed from V and 6 bases from J, the gap between germline ends came to 8 bases. DNA of the CDR3: TGTGCTAGTGGTTTGTCCACAACCGAGCAGTACTTC. Encoded protein: CASGLSTTEQYF.

This chain joins TRBV27 and TRBJ2-7; 9 nucleotides agree with TRBD1. With V trimmed by 8 bases and J by 2 bases, 7 bases remained unmatched. This CDR3 has 14 amino acids. Germline V gene data show CDR1 as MNHEY and CDR2 as SMNVEV (reference sequence). CDR3 sequence (DNA): TGTGCCAGCGGGACCGGGACAGGGACCTACGAGCAGTACTTC. This translates into CASGTGTGTYEQYF.

The chain carries TRBV29-1 and TRBJ2-7; 10 bases align to TRBD1. The CDR3 runs 17 residues. With 1 base clipped from V and 2 bases from J, the junction kept 11 bases outside the gene matches. Germline V CDR1 and CDR2: SQVTM, ANQGSEA. This CDR3 reads CSVEGTGGAQFPYEQYF. As DNA, the CDR3 is TGCAGCGTTGAAGGGACAGGGGGAGCACAGTTTCCCTACGAGCAGTACTTC.

This clone was recorded only once. This sequence joins TRBV7-8 and TRBJ1-3; 7 positions agree with TRBD1. CDR1 is SGHVS, CDR2 FQNEAQ, per germline. V shed 5 bases and J 10 bases; nucleotides not matched to a gene: 8. This CDR3 is 13 amino acids long. The CDR3 bases are TGTGCCAGCAGCCACAGGGGCCTGGGTACCATATATTTT. It yields the protein CASSHRGLGTIYF.

This chain joins TRBV9 and TRBJ2-3, with D tentatively TRBD2 (6 bases). The V gene's germline CDR1 is SGDLS and CDR2 YYNGEE. The CDR3 spans 15 residues. Trimming pared 2 bases from V and 4 bases from J, leaving 14 bases between. The chain's CDR3 is CASSVGSGGADTQYF. CDR3 bases: TGTGCCAGCAGCGTGGGTAGCGGAGGGGCAGATACGCAGTATTTT.

This clone was picked up one time. The J gene is TRBJ2-5, the V gene TRBV7-2; no clear D. This CDR3 contains 12 residues. The V end lost 5 bases, the J end lost 5 bases, and 9 bases lay between the germline ends. The germline V gene encodes CDR1 SGHTA and CDR2 FQGNSA. CDR3 loop: CASSPLLETQYF. The CDR3 coding sequence is TGTGCCAGCAGCCCATTATTGGAGACCCAGTACTTC.

V is TRBV10-2 and J is TRBJ2-1; 7 bases match TRBD2. Germline CDR1 reads WSHSY; CDR2 reads SAAADI. Germline trimming cut 7 bases from V and 1 base from J; bases unmatched to any gene: 10. The CDR3 is 16 amino acids. CDR3 sequence (DNA): TGCGCCAGCACCCGAGGGAGGGGTGGATCCTACAATGAGCAGTTCTTC. Its translation is CASTRGRGGSYNEQFF.

This chain joins TRBV4-1 and TRBJ2-7; D remains ambiguous. This CDR3 region has 13 residues. Trimming pared 1 base from V and 3 bases from J, leaving 7 bases between. Germline assignment: CDR1 MGHRA and CDR2 YSYEKL. The CDR3 is CASSQVSNYEQYF. CDR3 DNA sequence: TGCGCCAGCAGCCAAGTCTCGAACTACGAGCAGTACTTC.

The chain links TRBV11-2 to TRBJ2-7; 9 bases align to TRBD1. Germline trimming cut 3 bases from V and 5 bases from J; bases unmatched to any gene: 8. Germline V gives CDR1 SGHAT, CDR2 FQNNGV. The CDR3 loop spans 15 amino acids. The chain's CDR3 is CASSFPDRGGNEQYF. The DNA of the CDR3 is TGTGCCAGCAGCTTCCCGGACAGGGGCGGCAACGAGCAGTACTTC. The full variable domain, in which reference TRBV11-2 and TRBJ2-7 provide the parts outside the CDR3, is EAGVAQSPRYKIIEKRQSVAFWCNPISGHATLYWYQQILGQGPKLLIQFQNNGVVDDSQLPKDRFSAERLKGVDSTLKIQPAKLEDSAVYLCASSFPDRGGNEQYFGPGTRLTVT.

The V gene is TRBV27, the J gene TRBJ1-1, with TRBD1 as a possible D gene (5 bases). The CDR3 length is 14 residues. Trimming shortened V by 5 bases and J by 2 bases, and 12 bases separated the two germline ends. Germline V CDR1 and CDR2: MNHEY, SMNVEV (reference sequence). CDR3 nucleotides: TGTGCCAGCAGTAAACCGGGACTCAACACTGAAGCTTTCTTT. It is translated as CASSKPGLNTEAFF.

The chain recombines TRBV5-6 with TRBJ1-1; possibly TRBD1 for D (5 bases). Germline values: CDR1 SGHDT, CDR2 YYEEEE. Trimming pared 4 bases from V and 4 bases from J, leaving 14 bases between. The CDR3 has 14 residues. CDR3 nucleotides: TGTGCCAGCAGCGATTTCAGGGCGATCACTGAAGCTTTCTTT. This gives the protein CASSDFRAITEAFF.

In this sample, this clone turned up many times. The genes are TRBV19 and TRBJ1-2; D might be TRBD1 (6 bases). V was pared by 8 bases and J by 8 bases, with 15 bases between. From germline, CDR1 is LNHDA and CDR2 SQIVND (reference sequence). The CDR3 has 12 residues. The CDR3 loop reads CASLTGLYGYTF. The CDR3, as DNA: TGTGCCAGTTTAACAGGGTTATACGGCTACACCTTC. Based on the CDR3 plus reference TRBV19 and TRBJ1-2, the full variable domain is DGGITQSPKYLFRKEGQNVTLSCEQNLNHDAMYWYRQDPGQGLRLIYYSQIVNDFQKGDIAEGYSVSREKKESFPLTVTSAQKNPTAFYLCASLTGLYGYTFGSGTRLTVV.

This clone occurred once. V gene TRBV15 combines with J gene TRBJ2-1; 7 nucleotides match TRBD2. Germline V gene data show CDR1 as LNHNV and CDR2 as YYDKDF (reference sequence). The CDR3 contains 15 residues. After removal of 3 bases from V and 0 bases from J, the junction contained 2 bases not matched to a gene. As DNA, the CDR3 is TGTGCCACCAGCAGTTGGGACTACTCCTACAATGAGCAGTTCTTC. Its translation: CATSSWDYSYNEQFF.

Remarks on this clone: This CDR3 is missing its conserved last phenylalanine or tryptophan, likely due to a read error. Because the CDR3's place on the DNA is in doubt, the DNA is left out and the CDR3 is given as listed by TCRdb. CDR3 protein: CASGSPPGQIYG. V and J are TRBV28 and TRBJ2-7; the table's TRBD1 call for D was not verified on the DNA. Germline values: CDR1 MDHEN, CDR2 SYDVKM. The CDR3 is 12 residues long, ends included.

The rearrangement joins TRBV28 to TRBJ2-7; D is possibly TRBD1 (5 bases). CDR3 length: 10 amino acids. Germline-derived CDR1 and CDR2 are MDHEN and SYDVKM. Trimming removed 6 bases from V and 7 bases from J, with 7 bases in between. DNA of the CDR3: TGTGCCAGCAGGGGGCGGGAGCAGTACTTC. Translating it yields CASRGREQYF.

The genes are TRBV29-1 and TRBJ2-6; D not certain. Trimming stripped 4 bases from V and 1 base from J, with 11 bases between. Germline V gene data show CDR1 as SQVTM and CDR2 as ANQGSEA. This CDR3 contains 15 residues. Here the CDR3 DNA reads TGCAGCGTTGGGGCGGATGGGTCTGGGGCCAACGTCCTGACTTTC. As protein: CSVGADGSGANVLTF.